Presented here are 11 T cell receptor beta chains from one specimen sequenced in a study of T cells in Graves' hyperthyroidism and ophthalmopathy. The CDR3 regions of TCR beta were amplified from RNA transcripts. HTBI primers were used for first-round RT-PCR of the TCR CDR3. TCRdb reprocessed the multiplex PCR reads via MiXCR and lists one record per CDR3 protein. The repertoire holds around 690,000 distinct CDR3 sequences, 17% seen once, with roughly 16% in the top ten. Sequencing was performed on blood. The receptors were gathered from a man aged 45-65 years with Graves' hyperthyroidism.

The table lists this clonotype with many counts. The DNA of the CDR3 is TGTGCCACTTGGACAGGGCGAACAGGGGACGAGCAGTACTTC. It encodes CATWTGRTGDEQYF. This chain connects TRBV28 to TRBJ2-7, with TRBD1 identical over 8 bases. V dropped 10 bases and J dropped 5; count of bases not matched to a gene: 13. CDR1 MDHEN and CDR2 SYDVKM come from the germline V gene. The CDR3 runs 14 residues.

Note on this clonotype: Compared with germline, one end of the junction differs, possibly owing to a read error. This chain joins TRBV25-1 and TRBJ2-7; 9 positions match TRBD1. CDR1 and CDR2 (germline): MGHDK, SYGVNS. The CDR3 contains 18 residues. The CDR3 DNA follows: TGTGCCAGCGGTGACCTGGACCTGCGGGACAGGGTTTATTGCGAGCAGTACTTC. Protein product: CASGDLDLRDRVYCEQYF.

CDR3 amino acids: CASSKGLAGATDTQYF. The CDR3 DNA reads TGTGCCAGCAGCAAAGGACTAGCGGGAGCGACAGATACGCAGTATTTT. The gene calls are TRBV11-3 and TRBJ2-3, with TRBD2 matching 13 bases. Germline V CDR1 and CDR2: SGHNT, YENEEA. The CDR3 is 16 residues long. V was pared by 5 bases and J by 3 bases, with 5 bases of the junction left unmatched.

Only a few counts were recorded for this clonotype. CDR3 sequence reads: CASSYRVPTDTQYF. CDR3 coding DNA: TGTGCCAGCAGTTACCGGGTCCCCACAGATACGCAGTATTTT. V gene TRBV6-6 combines with J gene TRBJ2-3, with unresolved D. V lost 2 bases, J lost 2 bases, and 8 bases lay in between. The germline CDR1 and CDR2 sequences are MNHNY and SVGAGI (reference sequence). The CDR3 has 14 residues.

CDR3 in amino acids: CASRSTGDSNQPQHF. The DNA for the CDR3 is TGCGCCAGCAGATCGACAGGGGATAGCAATCAGCCCCAGCATTTT. The chain employs TRBV5-1 and TRBJ1-5; TRBD1 matches 8 bases. CDR1 and CDR2 from the germline V gene are SGHRS and YFSETQ. Trimming at V came to 5 bases and at J to 0 bases, leaving 4 bases not matched to a gene. This CDR3 is built from 15 residues.

This clonotype was observed a few times. This sequence joins TRBV4-3 and TRBJ2-2; D is perhaps TRBD1 (6 bases). The CDR3 length is 15 residues. Trimming left V 3 bases short and J 5 bases short, with 13 bases between. Germline loops: CDR1 LGHNA, CDR2 YSLEER. DNA for the CDR3: TGCGCCAGCAGCCAGAGACGGACAGCGACCGGGGAGCTGTTTTTT. Encoded protein: CASSQRRTATGELFF.

In its sample, this clonotype was seen many times. The CDR3 loop reads CSVEDRGRGYTF. The CDR3 DNA is TGCAGCGTTGAAGACAGGGGAAGAGGCTACACCTTC. The V and J genes are TRBV29-1 and TRBJ1-2; D may be TRBD1 (6 bases). V gave up 0 bases and J gave up 8 bases, with 10 bases separating them. The CDR3 extends over 12 amino acids. Germline V lookup: CDR1 SQVTM, CDR2 ANQGSEA.

The V call is TRBV4-2, the J call TRBJ2-4; D is perhaps TRBD2 (6 bases). CDR1 and CDR2 (germline): LGHNA, YNFKEQ. This CDR3 has 14 residues. V lost 3 bases and J 8 bases, leaving 14 bases between the germline ends. As DNA, the CDR3 is TGTGCCAGCAGCCAGGCGGGGAAGGAGGACATTCAGTACTTC. It translates to CASSQAGKEDIQYF.

This clonotype was picked up a small number of times. The chain recombines TRBV5-1 with TRBJ2-3; maybe TRBD2 (5 bases). Germline assignment: CDR1 SGHRS and CDR2 YFSETQ. The CDR3 runs to 14 residues. Trimming removed 0 bases from V and 3 bases from J, with 8 bases in between. CDR3 nucleotide sequence: TGCGCCAGCAGCTTGGGAGCGGAAACAGATACGCAGTATTTT. Translated, it gives CASSLGAETDTQYF.

Ten or more counts support this clonotype. The chain carries TRBV29-1 and TRBJ1-2; 7 bases align to TRBD1. In germline, CDR1 is SQVTM, CDR2 ANQGSEA. The CDR3 runs 16 residues. The V gene end was trimmed by 6 bases and the J gene end by 0 bases; junction bases not matched to a gene: 13. The CDR3 loop reads CSVNNRPGTANYGYTF. Written as DNA, the CDR3 is TGCAGCGTCAACAATCGTCCCGGGACAGCTAACTATGGCTACACCTTC. Full variable domain (rest looked up from reference TRBV29-1 and TRBJ1-2): SAVISQKPSRDICQRGTSLTIQCQVDSQVTMMFWYRQQPGQSLTLIATANQGSEATYESGFVIDKFPISRPNLTFSTLTVSNMSPEDSSIYLCSVNNRPGTANYGYTFGSGTRLTVV.

V usage is TRBV2 and J usage is TRBJ1-1; 8 nucleotides match TRBD1. This CDR3 comprises 14 residues. J gave up 4 bases and V 0 bases, and 1 base lay outside the gene matches. Germline loops: CDR1 SNHLY, CDR2 FYNNEI. Here the CDR3 DNA reads TGTGCCAGCAGTGAAGCACAGGGGGTCACTGAAGCTTTCTTT. Translating it yields CASSEAQGVTEAFF.